The rows below give T cell receptor beta chains drawn from one sample of a study of technical replicates of blood from four donors. Method: immunoSEQ multiplex PCR; TCRdb's copy keeps in-frame clones and lacks some. The sample comprises tens of thousands of clones, 94% of which are singletons, and about 0.25% rests with the top ten. Sample: T cells isolated from PBMCs. The receptors were gathered from a human donor in good health. The CDR3 runs from the conserved cysteine through the conserved F or W. The order of the fields is D gene, clone size, J gene, V gene, CDR3 protein, CDR3 DNA. D genes are given only for firm matches. Clone size appears in some rows only: once, few, many, or a class for an expanded clone.

>.|.|TRBJ2-5|TRBV4-1
CASSQVGQGETQYF
TGCGCCAGCAGCCAAGTGGGTCAGGGGGAGACCCAGTACTTC
>.|.|TRBJ1-1|TRBV28
CASTSPIVQDSLF
TGTGCCAGTACATCCCCGATCGTCCAGGATTCTCTCTTT
>.|.|TRBJ1-1|TRBV5-4
CASSLSVPVNTEAFF
TGTGCCAGCAGCTTGTCCGTCCCGGTGAACACTGAAGCTTTCTTT
>.|.|TRBJ1-1|TRBV15
CATSSNTWANTEAFF
TGTGCCACCAGCAGCAACACTTGGGCGAACACTGAAGCTTTCTTT
>.|.|TRBJ2-7|TRBV7-2
CASSYRGPGYEQYF
TGTGCCAGCAGCTATCGCGGCCCGGGCTACGAGCAGTACTTC
>TRBD2|.|TRBJ2-7|TRBV9
CASSPDRGVYEQYF
TGTGCCAGCAGCCCCGACCGGGGGGTCTACGAGCAGTACTTC
>TRBD2|.|TRBJ2-1|TRBV13
CASSLKGREGNEQFF
TGTGCCAGCAGCTTGAAGGGGAGGGAAGGGAATGAGCAGTTCTTC
>.|.|TRBJ1-2|TRBV28
CASRDSSYGYTF
TGTGCCAGCAGGGACTCTTCCTATGGCTACACCTTC
>.|.|TRBJ2-1|TRBV10-3
CAFGPRGNEQFF
TGTGCCTTCGGGCCTAGAGGGAATGAGCAGTTCTTC
>.|.|TRBJ1-3|TRBV6-5
CASSLQGSGNTIYF
TGTGCCAGCAGTCTTCAGGGATCTGGAAACACCATATATTTT
>TRBD2|.|TRBJ2-7|TRBV4-2
CASSQGASGGWEQYF
TGTGCCAGCAGCCAAGGGGCTAGCGGGGGCTGGGAGCAGTACTTC
>TRBD1|.|TRBJ2-7|TRBV2
CASSEGDSRGSYEQYF
TGTGCCAGCAGTGAAGGGGACAGTCGGGGATCCTACGAGCAGTACTTC
>TRBD1|.|TRBJ2-7|TRBV27
CASSLWGTGAHEQYF
TGTGCCAGCAGTTTATGGGGGACAGGGGCCCACGAGCAGTACTTC
>.|.|TRBJ2-5|TRBV11-2
CASSLPAGGTQYF
TGTGCCAGCAGTCTTCCGGCGGGTGGGACCCAGTACTTC
>.|.|TRBJ1-1|TRBV19
CASSIAARGFTEAFF
TGTGCCAGTAGTATAGCAGCCCGGGGGTTCACTGAAGCTTTCTTT
>.|.|TRBJ1-2|TRBV18
CASSPIPGPTTGAYYTF
TGTGCCAGCTCACCGATACCGGGACCTACGACGGGAGCCTACTACACCTTC
>TRBD1|few|TRBJ2-5|TRBV10-3
CAIRDREQETQYF
TGTGCCATAAGGGACAGGGAACAAGAGACCCAGTACTTC
>TRBD2|.|TRBJ2-1|TRBV10-2
CASRRSSGTNYNEQFF
TGCGCCAGCAGAAGGTCTAGCGGAACCAACTACAATGAGCAGTTCTTC
>TRBD1|.|TRBJ1-1|TRBV11-3
CASSASGTVNTEAFF
TGTGCCAGCAGCGCATCCGGGACAGTAAACACTGAAGCTTTCTTT
>.|.|TRBJ2-2|TRBV28
CASREDNRGELFF
TGTGCGTCGCGTGAGGACAATCGCGGGGAGCTGTTTTTT
>TRBD1|.|TRBJ1-5|TRBV2
CASSGGGQARRDSNQPQHF
TGTGCCAGCAGTGGGGGGGGACAGGCTCGTAGAGATAGCAATCAGCCCCAGCATTTT
>TRBD1|.|TRBJ1-3|TRBV30
CAWSVRSGGYSGNTIYF
TGTGCCTGGAGTGTACGTTCAGGGGGCTACTCTGGAAACACCATATATTTT